Listed here are 13 T cell receptor beta chains from one sample, sequenced in a study of cytomegalovirus exposure and HLA in healthy donors. The PCR ran on 60 Vbeta and 13 Jbeta primers. Profiled with immunoSEQ multiplex PCR; TCRdb holds only in-frame clones, not every one. The table lists about 150,000 clones, roughly 80% of them singletons. What was sequenced was PBMCs. The receptors derive from a man aged 35 to 55 in good health and CMV-seropositive.

V and J are TRBV27 and TRBJ1-2; D is undetermined. The CDR3 has 14 residues. V lost 4 bases to trimming and J lost 0 bases, with 9 bases between them. Germline CDR1 is MNHEY and CDR2 is SMNVEV (reference sequence). CDR3 sequence reads: CASSWAAANYGYTF. In nucleotides, the CDR3 is TGTGCCAGCAGTTGGGCAGCCGCTAACTATGGCTACACCTTC.

CDR3 region: CASSQEQGRFEKLFF. DNA of the CDR3: TGTGCCAGCAGCCAAGAGCAGGGGCGCTTTGAAAAACTGTTTTTT. The J gene is TRBJ1-4, the V gene TRBV4-2; D might be TRBD1 (6 bases). The CDR3 is made up of 15 amino acids. Germline-derived CDR1 and CDR2 are LGHNA and YNFKEQ. V lost 0 bases and J 7 bases, leaving 12 bases between the germline ends.

The chain joins TRBV4-2 to TRBJ2-3; D is uncertain. V lost 0 bases and J 1 base, leaving 8 bases between the germline ends. The CDR3 is 15 residues long. The germline CDR1 and CDR2 sequences are LGHNA and YNFKEQ. The CDR3 loop reads CASSQDRVGTDTQYF. The CDR3 region has the DNA TGTGCCAGCAGCCAAGATCGGGTGGGCACAGATACGCAGTATTTT.

This chain connects TRBV11-2 to TRBJ2-5; unclear D gene. This CDR3 comprises 13 residues. Germline V lookup: CDR1 SGHAT, CDR2 FQNNGV. V gave up 2 bases and J gave up 5 bases, with 9 bases separating them. CDR3 loop: CASSLSRSETQYF. CDR3 bases: TGTGCCAGCAGCTTATCCCGGAGTGAGACCCAGTACTTC. Full variable domain (outside the CDR3, taken from reference TRBV11-2 and TRBJ2-5): EAGVAQSPRYKIIEKRQSVAFWCNPISGHATLYWYQQILGQGPKLLIQFQNNGVVDDSQLPKDRFSAERLKGVDSTLKIQPAKLEDSAVYLCASSLSRSETQYFGPGTRLLVL.

This sequence joins TRBV16 and TRBJ2-1; 10 bases map to TRBD2. The V and J ends lost 0 bases and 5 bases, in that order; junction bases with no gene match: 4. Germline V gene lookup returns CDR1 KGHSY and CDR2 FQNENV. This CDR3 has 16 residues. The CDR3 is CASSQSSSGRHNEQFF. Written as DNA, the CDR3 is TGTGCCAGCAGCCAATCTTCTAGCGGGAGACACAATGAGCAGTTCTTC.

The chain employs TRBV10-3 and TRBJ1-5; 7 nucleotides agree with TRBD1. V shed 2 bases and J 6 bases; nucleotides not matched to a gene: 1. The CDR3 extends over 13 amino acids. CDR1 is ENHRY and CDR2 is SYGVKD in the germline V gene. CDR3 region: CAISEQGGQPQHF. As DNA, the CDR3 is TGTGCCATCAGTGAGCAGGGGGGTCAGCCCCAGCATTTT.

The chain carries TRBV27 and TRBJ2-3, with D perhaps matching TRBD1 (5 bases). V shed 2 bases and J shed 6 bases, with 9 bases lying between them. The CDR3 is 13 residues long. CDR1 MNHEY and CDR2 SMNVEV come from the germline V gene (reference sequence). CDR3 amino acids: CASSLGAVDTQYF. The CDR3 DNA sequence: TGTGCCAGCAGTTTAGGGGCGGTGGATACGCAGTATTTT.

The genes are TRBV5-1 and TRBJ1-1, with D hard to call. The V gene's germline CDR1 is SGHRS and CDR2 YFSETQ. The CDR3 length is 16 residues. Trimming took 0 bases from V and 6 from J, leaving 18 bases between them. Here the CDR3 DNA reads TGCGCCAGCAGCTTGGGGGGAGGGTGGGGTCGTCCTGAAGCTTTCTTT. It specifies CASSLGGGWGRPEAFF.

This clone was recorded once. Germline and junction disagree at one end, which may indicate a read error. The V and J genes are TRBV7-9 and TRBJ1-1; 8 bases agree with TRBD1. Per the germline V gene, CDR1 is SEHNR and CDR2 is FQNEAQ (reference sequence). The CDR3 length is 11 residues. The CDR3 nucleotides are TGTTCCAGCAGCCAGGACAGGGCTACTTTCTTT. Translated: CSSSQDRATFF. Looking up the rest from reference TRBV7-9 and TRBJ1-1 gives the full variable domain: DTGVSQNPRHKITKRGQNVTFRCDPISEHNRLYWYRQTLGQGPEFLTYFQNEAQLEKSRLLSDRFSAERPKGSFSTLEIQRTEQGDSAMYLCSSSQDRATFFGQGTRLTVV.

This clone was found a few times. One end of the junction is discordant with germline, which a read error may explain. V and J are TRBV28 and TRBJ1-2; D is unresolved. Germline V gene sequence: CDR1 MDHEN, CDR2 SYDVKM. This CDR3 has 13 amino acids. This CDR3 is CVSSVGPGYGYTF. The CDR3 bases are TGTGTCAGCTCGGTGGGCCCGGGGTATGGCTACACCTTC.

This chain connects TRBV15 to TRBJ2-3, with 8 bases that match TRBD1. J lost 1 base, V lost 8 bases, and 8 bases had no gene match. The CDR3 runs to 15 residues. CDR1 and CDR2 from the germline V gene are LNHNV and YYDKDF (reference sequence). The CDR3 loop reads CATRFDRGGTDTQYF. CDR3 in DNA: TGTGCCACCCGTTTCGACAGGGGCGGCACAGATACGCAGTATTTT. Full variable domain (rest looked up from reference TRBV15 and TRBJ2-3): DAMVIQNPRYQVTQFGKPVTLSCSQTLNHNVMYWYQQKSSQAPKLLFHYYDKDFNNEADTPDNFQSRRPNTSFCFLDIRSPGLGDTAMYLCATRFDRGGTDTQYFGPGTRLTVL.

The chain couples TRBV5-6 to TRBJ1-2; D possibly corresponds to TRBD1 (5 bases). There are 15 residues in the CDR3. Germline loops: CDR1 SGHDT, CDR2 YYEEEE. The V gene lost 0 bases and the J gene lost 2 bases, with 11 bases spanning the gap. The CDR3 DNA follows: TGTGCCAGCAGCTTGGGGGCGGGGCAGAACTATGGCTACACCTTC. Translating gives CASSLGAGQNYGYTF.

This clone was recorded only once. J is TRBJ2-7 and V is TRBV7-9, with D possibly TRBD2 on 6 matching bases. The CDR3 length is 14 residues. CDR1 and CDR2 from the germline V gene are SEHNR and FQNEAQ (reference sequence). V lost 4 bases and J lost 7, with 17 bases in between. CDR3 sequence (DNA): TGTGCCAGCAGCTCGGGCGAAGGTGGGGGGGAGCAGTACTTC. Encoded protein: CASSSGEGGGEQYF.